This T cell receptor (beta chain) appears in the sequencing data of a study of blood T cells in healthy people across ages. This clonotype was seen many times. Its antigen remains unidentified. Notes on the study in general: Long-lived donors carried more naive CD4+ cells and greater diversity than aged donors.

A second PCR, run for 7 to 11 cycles, used a sample-barcoded 5' primer plus a J-beta primer mix. TCRdb passed the 5' RACE reads through MiXCR, listing each CDR3 protein once. The sample consists of nearly 1 million distinct CDR3 sequences, 51% of them appearing once. Germline V gives CDR1 DFQATT, CDR2 SNEGSKA (reference sequence). V lost 0 bases to trimming and J lost 2 bases; unmatched junction nucleotides: 6. This CDR3 spans 16 amino acids. The source of this sequence is a woman aged 55-69 years in good health. This chain connects TRBV20-1 to TRBJ2-5, with TRBD1 identical over 10 bases. The sample comprised blood. The CDR3, as DNA: TGCAGTGCTAGAGATTTGTGGGGACAGGGGCAAGAGACCCAGTACTTC. Translated, it gives CSARDLWGQGQETQYF.